This TCR beta chain stems from a study of Ad26.COV2.S vaccination and SARS-CoV-2 variants. The table came from immunoSEQ multiplex PCR; TCRdb's copy has only in-frame clones and leaves some out. The data show 510,000 or so clones, roughly nine tenths seen once. Treatment noted: 19 received Ad26.COV2.S at low or high dose, single or two shots; about 5 received placebo; per-sample allocation not given. Sampling took place 63 days after the first vaccine or placebo injection. Vaccination employed an Ad26 vector expressing the Wuhan-strain SARS-CoV-2 spike. Germline trimming cut 5 bases from V and 3 bases from J; bases unmatched to any gene: 5. The CDR3 length is 15 residues. CDR1 SGHTA and CDR2 FQGNSA come from the germline V gene.

The V call is TRBV7-2, the J call TRBJ2-7, with 12 bases matching TRBD2. The sequenced sample was peripheral blood, obtained in a trial of Ad26.COV2.S vaccine versus placebo. The TCR comes from a person aged 18-60 years who received the Ad26.COV2.S COVID-19 vaccine or a placebo. DNA for the CDR3: TGTGCCAGCAGCCAGACTAGCGGGGGCGTCTACGAGCAGTACTTC. This codes for CASSQTSGGVYEQYF.